These 21 T cell receptor beta chains were sequenced from one sample in a study of OX40 agonist ivuxolimab in advanced cancers. TCRdb keeps only in-frame clones here, not all; method: immunoSEQ multiplex PCR. Counted here are roughly 53,000 clones, about nine tenths occurring once; the ten biggest clones make up under 5.5%. The source was CD4+ or CD8+ T cells sorted from blood, collected in a trial of the OX40 agonist ivuxolimab. The receptors were gathered from an adult with an advanced solid tumor such as melanoma, head and neck, liver or kidney cancer.

The chain joins TRBV19 to TRBJ2-1, with 11 nucleotides matching TRBD2. The CDR3 covers 18 residues. CDR1 is LNHDA and CDR2 is SQIVND in the germline V gene (reference sequence). Germline trimming cut 7 bases from V and 4 bases from J; bases unmatched to any gene: 15. The CDR3 DNA follows: TGTGCCAGTACTAAGAGGCTAGCGGGGGGCGGGATTTACAATGAGCAGTTCTTC. It codes for CASTKRLAGGGIYNEQFF.

The rearrangement links TRBV7-9 to TRBJ2-1; D unclear. Germline V CDR1 and CDR2: SEHNR, FQNEAQ (reference sequence). Trimming cost V 1 base and J 4 bases, with 8 bases left between them. CDR3 size: 14 residues. The CDR3 region is CASSLGPLYNEQFF. The CDR3 region has the DNA TGTGCCAGCAGCTTAGGGCCCTTATACAATGAGCAGTTCTTC. Full variable domain (missing parts from reference TRBV7-9 and TRBJ2-1): DTGVSQNPRHKITKRGQNVTFRCDPISEHNRLYWYRQTLGQGPEFLTYFQNEAQLEKSRLLSDRFSAERPKGSFSTLEIQRTEQGDSAMYLCASSLGPLYNEQFFGPGTRLTVL.

This chain joins TRBV15 and TRBJ2-7, with a weak D call TRBD2 (5 bases). Germline CDR1 LNHNV, CDR2 YYDKDF (reference sequence). This CDR3 has 18 residues. Deletions cut 1 base from V and 3 bases from J, with 22 bases between. CDR3 region: CATSRGVASKDYNYEQYF. In DNA, the CDR3 is TGTGCCACCAGCAGAGGGGTAGCGTCGAAGGATTACAACTACGAGCAGTACTTC.

This chain connects TRBV11-2 to TRBJ2-5; D unclear. The ends were cut back, 5 bases at V and 5 bases at J, with 6 bases in the middle. Germline V gene data show CDR1 as SGHAT and CDR2 as FQNNGV. This CDR3 region has 11 residues. The CDR3 DNA sequence: TGTGCCAGCAGCCGTGGGGAGACCCAGTACTTC. Translated, it gives CASSRGETQYF. Together with reference TRBV11-2 and TRBJ2-5, the CDR3 gives the full variable domain: EAGVAQSPRYKIIEKRQSVAFWCNPISGHATLYWYQQILGQGPKLLIQFQNNGVVDDSQLPKDRFSAERLKGVDSTLKIQPAKLEDSAVYLCASSRGETQYFGPGTRLLVL.

The genes are TRBV18 and TRBJ2-2, with TRBD2 as a possible D gene (5 bases). Looked up from germline, CDR1 is KGHSH and CDR2 is LQKENI. The CDR3 spans 15 residues. Trimming shortened V by 2 bases and J by 6 bases, and 13 bases separated the two germline ends. CDR3 nucleotide sequence: TGTGCCAGCTCACCAGAGGGAGACGGAGCCGGGGAGCTGTTTTTT. Encoded protein: CASSPEGDGAGELFF.

The V call is TRBV5-4, the J call TRBJ1-1, with a possible D match to TRBD1 (5 bases). CDR3 size: 14 residues. The germline V gene encodes CDR1 SGHNT and CDR2 YYREEE (reference sequence). Between the trimmed V and J ends, which lost 0 bases and 1 base, there was a span of 7 bases. The CDR3 DNA reads TGTGCCAGCAGCTTGGTGGGGCAGAACACTGAAGCTTTCTTT. This codes for CASSLVGQNTEAFF.

The chain uses TRBV4-2 and TRBJ2-7; TRBD2 aligns across 8 bases. Germline CDR1 is LGHNA and CDR2 is YNFKEQ. The length of the CDR3 is 20 residues. V lost 0 bases and J lost 0; bases outside the gene matches: 16. CDR3: CASSQDLASGRKLSSYEQYF. In DNA, the CDR3 is TGTGCCAGCAGCCAAGATCTGGCTAGCGGGCGAAAACTTAGCTCCTACGAGCAGTACTTC.

The J gene is TRBJ2-7, the V gene TRBV7-8; 11 bases align to TRBD2. V gave up 1 base and J gave up 7 bases; unmatched junction bases: 9. The CDR3 length is 16 residues. CDR1 and CDR2 (germline): SGHVS, FQNEAQ. This CDR3 reads CASSLGSGRAGNEQYF. CDR3 in DNA: TGTGCCAGCAGCTTAGGTAGCGGGAGGGCCGGCAATGAGCAGTACTTC.

V and J are TRBV2 and TRBJ2-1; D not resolved. CDR3 length: 13 residues. Trimming cost V 7 bases and J 6 bases, with 13 bases left between them. Germline CDR1 SNHLY, CDR2 FYNNEI. CDR3 sequence reads: CASNGERSNEQFF. In nucleotides, the CDR3 is TGTGCCAGCAATGGTGAGCGAAGCAATGAGCAGTTCTTC.

This clone occurred a few times. The sample holds other DNA sequences that translate to the same CDR3. CDR3 DNA sequence: TGTGCCAGTTCAAGGGCGGGGGAAACCTACGAGCAGTACTTC. This encodes CASSRAGETYEQYF. The chain combines TRBV19 with TRBJ2-7; 7 positions agree with TRBD2. The CDR3 runs to 14 residues. Per germline, CDR1 LNHDA and CDR2 SQIVND (reference sequence). The V gene end was trimmed by 8 bases and the J gene end by 2 bases; junction bases not matched to a gene: 9.

This clone was detected a few times. The chain combines TRBV6-5 with TRBJ1-5, with D possibly matching TRBD1 (5 bases). The CDR3 loop spans 15 amino acids. The V and J ends lost 0 bases and 4 bases respectively, with 10 bases between them. CDR1 and CDR2 (germline): MNHEY, SVGAGI. The CDR3 protein is CASSYSRGGNQPQHF. The DNA for the CDR3 is TGTGCCAGCAGTTACTCGAGGGGCGGGAATCAGCCCCAGCATTTT.

The genes are TRBV2 and TRBJ2-7; TRBD1 agrees at 7 bases. This CDR3 spans 13 amino acids. Germline CDR1 is SNHLY and CDR2 is FYNNEI. V was clipped by 4 bases and J by 6 bases; unmatched bases: 6. For the CDR3, the DNA is TGTGCCAGCAGTGCGACAGGGCGGCTCGAGCAGTACTTC. Its translation is CASSATGRLEQYF.

The rearrangement uses TRBV5-4 and TRBJ2-5, with 10 bases lining up with TRBD2. The CDR3 is 14 residues long. Germline CDR1 and CDR2: SGHNT and YYREEE (reference sequence). The junction had 3 bases not matched to a gene; V was cut back by 0 bases and J by 7 bases. CDR3 region: CASSLGLAGGTQYF. The CDR3 DNA follows: TGTGCCAGCAGCTTGGGACTAGCGGGCGGGACCCAGTACTTC.

V gene TRBV6-1 combines with J gene TRBJ1-3; D is uncertain. The CDR3 spans 14 residues. The germline CDR1 and CDR2 sequences are MNHNS and SASEGT. The ends were cut back, 1 base at V and 2 bases at J, with 6 bases in the middle. As DNA, the CDR3 is TGTGCCAGCAGTGAAGAGAGGGCTGGAAACACCATATATTTT. This encodes CASSEERAGNTIYF.

This clone was observed a few times. The V call is TRBV7-9, the J call TRBJ1-5, with D unclear. CDR3 size: 16 residues. CDR1 and CDR2 from the germline V gene are SEHNR and FQNEAQ (reference sequence). V lost 5 bases and J 1 base, leaving 15 bases between the germline ends. The CDR3 here is CASSPREGLSNQPQHF. The CDR3 DNA sequence: TGTGCCAGCAGCCCAAGAGAAGGGCTGAGCAATCAGCCCCAGCATTTT. Full variable domain (rest looked up from reference TRBV7-9 and TRBJ1-5): DTGVSQNPRHKITKRGQNVTFRCDPISEHNRLYWYRQTLGQGPEFLTYFQNEAQLEKSRLLSDRFSAERPKGSFSTLEIQRTEQGDSAMYLCASSPREGLSNQPQHFGDGTRLSIL.

V usage is TRBV13 and J usage is TRBJ1-4; no reliable D call. Germline V gene lookup returns CDR1 PRHDT and CDR2 FYEKMQ (reference sequence). This CDR3 contains 13 residues. The V and J ends lost 5 bases and 4 bases respectively, with 8 bases between them. For the CDR3, the DNA is TGTGCCAGCAGCCACATAGGTAATGAAAAACTGTTTTTT. Translated: CASSHIGNEKLFF.

Note on this clone: At the DNA level, this CDR3 is encoded by other sequences in the same sample as well. This sequence joins TRBV28 and TRBJ2-3; TRBD2 aligns across 7 bases. Per germline, CDR1 MDHEN and CDR2 SYDVKM. This CDR3 comprises 15 residues. Trimming took 5 bases from V and 2 from J; bases not matched to a gene: 7. CDR3: CASSPPSGLTDTQYF. The CDR3 DNA sequence: TGTGCCAGCAGTCCTCCTAGCGGCCTCACAGATACGCAGTATTTT. The full variable domain, in which reference TRBV28 and TRBJ2-3 provide the parts outside the CDR3, is DVKVTQSSRYLVKRTGEKVFLECVQDMDHENMFWYRQDPGLGLRLIYFSYDVKMKEKGDIPEGYSVSREKKERFSLILESASTNQTSMYLCASSPPSGLTDTQYFGPGTRLTVL.

This chain links TRBV5-1 with TRBJ2-2; TRBD2 might be the D (6 bases). The CDR3 is 14 amino acids. Germline values: CDR1 SGHRS, CDR2 YFSETQ. Trimming removed 3 bases from V and 7 bases from J, with 13 bases in between. CDR3 sequence reads: CASSSPPGVGELFF. The CDR3 coding sequence is TGCGCCAGCAGCTCCCCCCCGGGGGTCGGGGAGCTGTTTTTT.

The chain recombines TRBV7-2 with TRBJ2-7; the match to TRBD2 covers 10 bases. CDR1 and CDR2 (germline): SGHTA, FQGNSA. There are 15 residues in the CDR3. The V gene end was trimmed by 5 bases and the J gene end by 0 bases; junction bases not matched to a gene: 4. The CDR3 loop is CASSQTSGASYEQYF. The CDR3 DNA reads as TGTGCCAGCAGCCAAACTAGCGGGGCCTCCTACGAGCAGTACTTC.

The genes are TRBV20-1 and TRBJ1-2; no firm D call. Germline lookup yields CDR1 DFQATT and CDR2 SNEGSKA (reference sequence). The CDR3 covers 11 residues. The ends were cut back, 3 bases at V and 8 bases at J, with 10 bases in the middle. CDR3: CSARPPGGYTF. In nucleotides, the CDR3 is TGCAGTGCTAGGCCGCCTGGGGGCTACACCTTC.

The chain recombines TRBV5-1 with TRBJ2-5; TRBD1 agrees at 8 bases. CDR1 and CDR2 (germline): SGHRS, YFSETQ. Unmatched junction bases numbered 4, after V lost 7 bases and J lost 5 bases. The CDR3 is made up of 12 amino acids. Here the CDR3 DNA reads TGCGCCAGCGGGAGGACAGGGGAGACCCAGTACTTC. Protein sequence: CASGRTGETQYF.